This TCR beta chain was sequenced in a study of human T cells and chemical hapten exposure. Study-level background: Per-sample variation in TCR yield stemmed mainly from small pooled library volume differences.

The junction had 16 bases not matched to a gene; V was cut back by 9 bases and J by 2 bases. The CDR3 runs to 16 residues. Germline assignment: CDR1 LNHDA and CDR2 SQIVND (reference sequence). Remarks on this clonotype: The target antigen is unknown.

Per the authors' pipeline: There were a median of approximately 88,000 TCRs per sample, with a range from roughly 20,000 to 700,000. TCRdb independently ran MiXCR on the RACE reads; one entry per CDR3 protein. These V and J calls rely on TCRdb rather than the paper's analysis. The repertoire holds 95,000 to 150,000 distinct CDR3 sequences, approximately 15% seen once, with roughly 2.8% in the top ten. Time point reported: pre-sensitization, week 0. Treatment: therapeutic diphenylcyclopropenone sensitization with weekly scalp DPC. Points from the study as a whole: Expanded TCRs showed more large CDR3 clusters than pre-sensitization or healthy control sets.

Material: whole blood, obtained in connection with sensitization to the hapten diphenylcyclopropenone (DPC). The sequence derives from a woman in her late teens or twenties with alopecia areata. Some clones in this sample may be carry-over from other donors' samples. The chain links TRBV19 to TRBJ2-7; 7 bases match TRBD1. The CDR3 DNA sequence: TGTGCCAGCAGGGATCATTCAGGGGACAGTCCCTACGAGCAGTACTTC. As protein: CASRDHSGDSPYEQYF.